Below, 20 T cell receptor beta chains from the same sample are listed, as sequenced in a study of beta chain features in type 1 diabetes. The sequenced template was cDNA made from the entire isolated RNA. Profiled with immunoSEQ multiplex PCR; TCRdb holds only in-frame clones, not every one. The sample shows 400,000 to 550,000 clones, approximately 10% of them seen only once. The sample consisted of naive CD4+ T cells from blood. These receptors were obtained from a woman under 30 in good health.

The rearrangement joins TRBV2 to TRBJ1-1; D is unclear. Per the germline V gene, CDR1 is SNHLY and CDR2 is FYNNEI. The CDR3 extends over 11 amino acids. Deletions cut 3 bases from V and 7 bases from J, with 6 bases between. The CDR3 bases are TGTGCCAGCAGTGACAACTTTGAAGCTTTCTTT. Translated, it gives CASSDNFEAFF.

The rearrangement uses TRBV4-3 and TRBJ1-3; D unclear. The CDR3 spans 13 residues. Trimming removed 2 bases at V and 3 bases at J, with 5 bases between. The germline gives CDR1 LGHNA, CDR2 YSLEER. CDR3 protein: CASSQRDGNTIYF. CDR3 bases: TGCGCCAGCAGCCAACGAGATGGAAACACCATATATTTT.

This clone was seen a handful of times. The chain combines TRBV6-5 with TRBJ2-7, with 11 bases lining up with TRBD1. J gave up 3 bases and V 6 bases, and 7 bases lay outside the gene matches. This CDR3 is 15 amino acids long. Germline V gives CDR1 MNHEY, CDR2 SVGAGI. For the CDR3, the DNA is TGTGCCAGCAGGACCGGGACAGGGGGTGTCTACGAGCAGTACGTC. Its protein product is CASRTGTGGVYEQYV.

This clone was detected a few times. The chain links TRBV25-1 to TRBJ2-1; 8 positions match TRBD1. The CDR3 contains 12 residues. Germline trimming cut 8 bases from V and 8 bases from J; bases unmatched to any gene: 5. Germline V gene sequence: CDR1 MGHDK, CDR2 SYGVNS. The CDR3 bases are TGTGCCAGCCGCGGACAGGGCGATGAGCAGTTCTTC. Translated: CASRGQGDEQFF.

The chain uses TRBV18 and TRBJ1-6, with 7 bases lining up with TRBD1. This CDR3 is built from 15 residues. Germline values: CDR1 KGHSH, CDR2 LQKENI. The V segment lost 3 bases and the J segment 7 bases; nucleotides outside the gene matches: 6. CDR3 nucleotide sequence: TGTGCCAGCTCACCTGACACAGGGGAGAATTCACCCCTCCACTTT. Protein: CASSPDTGENSPLHF.

This clone was seen more than once but under ten times. The rearrangement joins TRBV19 to TRBJ2-7; either TRBD1 or TRBD2 may supply D (5 bases each). There are 15 residues in the CDR3. Looked up from germline, CDR1 is LNHDA and CDR2 is SQIVND (reference sequence). Deletions cut 3 bases from V and 3 bases from J, with 15 bases between. For the CDR3, the DNA is TGTGCCAGTAGTATGAGGGGCGGACCTGGCTACGAGCAGTACGTC. Protein product: CASSMRGGPGYEQYV.

CDR3 in amino acids: CASSLEGINYGYTF. The CDR3 coding sequence is TGTGCCAGCAGCTTAGAGGGAATTAACTATGGCTACACCTTC. The J gene is TRBJ1-2, the V gene TRBV7-2; D is undetermined. V was clipped by 1 base and J by 1 base, with 7 bases between them. Germline CDR1 SGHTA, CDR2 FQGNSA. The CDR3 loop spans 14 amino acids.

The chain links TRBV18 to TRBJ2-3; D tentatively reads TRBD1 or TRBD2 (6 bases each). The CDR3 totals 17 residues. Trimming took off 2 bases at V and 4 bases at J, with 19 bases between the two ends. The germline CDR1 and CDR2 sequences are KGHSH and LQKENI. This CDR3 reads CASSPLGTSRGPDTQYF. The CDR3, as DNA: TGTGCCAGCTCACCATTAGGAACTAGCAGGGGTCCAGATACGCAGTATTTT.

J is TRBJ1-1 and V is TRBV25-1; no clear D. Per germline, CDR1 MGHDK and CDR2 SYGVNS. The CDR3 spans 13 residues. V shed 6 bases and J shed 1 base, with 9 bases lying between them. As DNA, the CDR3 is TGTGCCAGCAGGGATCTAGAGAACACTGAAGCTTTCTTT. Residues: CASRDLENTEAFF.

In its sample, this clone was seen a few times. This sequence joins TRBV9 and TRBJ2-6, with no clear D. V dropped 4 bases and J dropped 0 bases, with 17 bases sitting between them. CDR1 is SGDLS and CDR2 is YYNGEE in the germline V gene. There are 18 residues in the CDR3. In nucleotides, the CDR3 is TGTGCCAGCAGCTCCCCCCGGACCGCCGGCTCTGGGGCCAACGTCCTGACTTTC. Encoded protein: CASSSPRTAGSGANVLTF.

V is TRBV11-1 and J is TRBJ2-7, with D maybe TRBD2 (6 bases). The CDR3 is 14 residues long. V gave up 5 bases and J gave up 6 bases, with 17 bases separating them. The germline V gene encodes CDR1 SGHAT and CDR2 FQDESV (reference sequence). The CDR3 loop reads CASSRGLLIGEQYF. The CDR3 DNA reads TGTGCCAGCAGCAGGGGACTCCTCATCGGCGAGCAGTACTTC.

This clone was counted between two and nine times. This rearrangement joins TRBV30 to TRBJ2-1; TRBD2 aligns across 8 bases. Germline-derived CDR1 and CDR2 are GTSNPN and SVGIG (reference sequence). V gave up 2 bases and J gave up 15 bases; unmatched junction bases: 9. The CDR3 extends over 12 amino acids. In DNA, the CDR3 is TGTGCCTGGAGTCCAACCGGGAGGGCCCCGTTCTTC. Amino acid sequence: CAWSPTGRAPFF.

This clone was seen more than once but under ten times. CDR3 nucleotide sequence: TGTGCCAGCAGCATACAGGGTATGGGGACAGATACGCAGTATTTT. This codes for CASSIQGMGTDTQYF. This chain connects TRBV6-5 to TRBJ2-3, with TRBD1 as a possible D gene (6 bases). There are 15 residues in the CDR3. The V gene's germline CDR1 is MNHEY and CDR2 SVGAGI. The germline V and J ends were trimmed by 6 bases and 3 bases, with 16 bases remaining between them.

In its sample, this clone was seen a few times. Relative to the germline gene, one junction end is altered; a read error may explain this. V usage is TRBV9 and J usage is TRBJ1-4; no firm D call. Germline CDR1 reads SGDLS; CDR2 reads YYNGEE. CDR3 size: 14 residues. CDR3 DNA: TGTGCCAGCAGCGTAGGTTTCGAGATGGGAACGCAGGTTTTT. Its protein product is CASSVGFEMGTQVF.

The chain links TRBV9 to TRBJ2-3, with TRBD2 matching 8 bases. The trim removed 0 bases at V and 6 bases at J, leaving 6 bases unmatched. The CDR3 covers 15 residues. CDR1 and CDR2 from the germline V gene are SGDLS and YYNGEE. CDR3 sequence reads: CASSVALRTSDTQYF. In DNA, the CDR3 is TGTGCCAGCAGCGTAGCCCTACGGACTAGCGATACGCAGTATTTT. The full variable domain, completed using reference TRBV9 and TRBJ2-3, is DSGVTQTPKHLITATGQRVTLRCSPRSGDLSVYWYQQSLDQGLQFLIQYYNGEERAKGNILERFSAQQFPDLHSELNLSSLELGDSALYFCASSVALRTSDTQYFGPGTRLTVL.

This clone was seen a handful of times. CDR3 sequence: CAISDLIFGTEAFF. CDR3 DNA: TGTGCCATCAGTGATTTGATTTTCGGCACTGAAGCTTTCTTT. The chain couples TRBV10-3 to TRBJ1-1; D ambiguous. Germline CDR1 reads ENHRY; CDR2 reads SYGVKD. The CDR3 spans 14 residues. Trimming shortened V by 3 bases and J by 4 bases, and 12 bases separated the two germline ends.

CDR3 nucleotide sequence: TGTGCTAGTGGTTTGGTACTAGGGACAGCCAGTGTGGAGACCCAGTACTTC. It translates to CASGLVLGTASVETQYF. V and J are TRBV12-5 and TRBJ2-5; 7 positions agree with TRBD1. Trimming at V came to 0 bases and at J to 5 bases, leaving 12 bases not matched to a gene. Germline-derived CDR1 and CDR2 are LGHNT and FRNRAP. This CDR3 has 17 amino acids. The variable domain in full, with the rest retrieved from reference TRBV12-5 and TRBJ2-5, is DARVTQTPRHKVTEMGQEVTMRCQPILGHNTVFWYRQTMMQGLELLAYFRNRAPLDDSGMPKDRFSAEMPDATLATLKIQPSEPRDSAVYFCASGLVLGTASVETQYFGPGTRLLVL.

This clone came up a few times. V is TRBV4-1 and J is TRBJ2-7, with TRBD1 as a possible D gene (6 bases). The V end was cut by 0 bases, the J end by 3 bases, with 12 bases between. Germline lookup yields CDR1 MGHRA and CDR2 YSYEKL. The CDR3 extends over 15 amino acids. The CDR3 DNA is TGCGCCAGCAGCCAAGATTCATCAGGGGTCTACGAGCAGTACGTC. Translated, it gives CASSQDSSGVYEQYV.

V gene TRBV5-6 combines with J gene TRBJ2-7; no reliable D call. The CDR3 covers 12 residues. Trimming cost V 1 base and J 5 bases, with 7 bases left between them. Germline V CDR1 and CDR2: SGHDT, YYEEEE. The CDR3 DNA reads as TGTGCCAGCAGCTTGCGTGGGGACGAGCAGTACTTC. It yields the protein CASSLRGDEQYF.

V and J are TRBV30 and TRBJ1-2, with D possibly matching TRBD1 (6 bases). The CDR3 is made up of 11 amino acids. The ends were cut back, 5 bases at V and 11 bases at J, with 15 bases in the middle. Germline V gene lookup returns CDR1 GTSNPN and CDR2 SVGIG (reference sequence). The DNA of the CDR3 is TGTGCCTGGCGTCAGGGGATTTTATACACCTTC. It translates to CAWRQGILYTF.